This T cell receptor (beta chain) comes out of a study of shared T cell receptors in the human thymus. The repertoire was sequenced with immunoSEQ multiplex PCR; TCRdb's copy has only in-frame clones and lacks some. The table has roughly 710,000 clones, 80% to 90% seen once. The CDR3 has 16 residues. Germline loops: CDR1 SGHAT, CDR2 FQNNGV. Trimming removed 2 bases from V and 0 bases from J; junction bases left unmatched: 1. These sequences were also reported in another study, on human thymus T cells. That publication notes: Corrective heart surgery yielded resections, and these provided the thymus tissue. Thymic and blood repertoires appeared to display a bias in their usage of V and J genes.

The J gene is TRBJ2-6, the V gene TRBV11-2, with 7 bases lining up with TRBD1. The origin of this receptor is a girl less than two years old with a congenital heart defect. Sample: thymocytes. CDR3 DNA sequence: TGTGCCAGCAGCTTAACAGGGGCCTCTGGGGCCAACGTCCTGACTTTC. This sequence encodes CASSLTGASGANVLTF.